The 28 T cell receptor beta chains given below trace back to one sample, sequenced in a study of regulatory T cells in long-lasting Graves disease. Building the TCR beta libraries relied on iRepertoire HTBI primers, and CDR3 regions underwent Arm-PCR. TCRdb reprocessed the multiplex PCR reads with MiXCR, giving one entry per CDR3 protein. The data show a few hundred thousand distinct CDR3 sequences, over 12% seen once. Time point denoted: newly diagnosed GD, antithyroid drugs for less than 3 months. Isolated PBMC RNA provided the starting material for the TCR library. This sample also appeared in a second study, on T cells in Graves' hyperthyroidism and ophthalmopathy.

Here the sequenced sample was peripheral blood mononuclear cells (PBMCs), taken at new diagnosis, from a patient treated with antithyroid drugs. The receptors originated from a woman aged 35 to 49 with Graves disease.

As to this clonotype: Possible read error: a much larger clone is one base away. Here the CDR3 omits its conserved ending phenylalanine or tryptophan, so a read error is the likely source. V is TRBV5-1 and J is TRBJ2-1; 8 bases map to TRBD1. CDR3 size: 16 residues. The germline V gene encodes CDR1 SGHRS and CDR2 YFSETQ. V shed 4 bases, J shed 0 bases, and the junction held 6 bases outside the gene matches. The CDR3 loop is CASSDGTGHSYNEQFS. In nucleotides, the CDR3 is TGCGCCAGCAGCGATGGGACAGGACACTCCTACAATGAGCAGTTCTCC.

This clonotype was seen at least ten times. The chain joins TRBV12-3 or TRBV12-4 to TRBJ2-7; the match to TRBD2 covers 13 bases. V was pared by 6 bases and J by 2 bases, with 4 bases of the junction left unmatched. This CDR3 is built from 15 residues. CDR3 in DNA: TGTGCCAGCAGCCCCACTAGCGGGAGGGCCTACGAGCAGTACTTC. This encodes CASSPTSGRAYEQYF.

This clonotype was seen a handful of times. Just one base apart from a much larger clone, this may be a read error. V gene TRBV20-1 combines with J gene TRBJ2-2, with a weak D call TRBD2 (7 bases). Germline CDR1 reads DFQATT; CDR2 reads SNEGSKA (reference sequence). The CDR3 extends over 13 amino acids. CDR3: CSVRGGGGGELFF. The DNA of the CDR3 is TGCAGTGTTAGAGGAGGGGGGGGAGGGGAGCTGTTTTTT.

This clonotype was seen only a few times. This chain uses TRBV12-3 or TRBV12-4 with TRBJ2-7; D possibly matches TRBD1 or TRBD2 (6 bases each). V lost 7 bases, J lost 2 bases, and 15 bases lay in between. This CDR3 is built from 14 residues. The CDR3: CASNKGGIPYEQYF. In DNA, the CDR3 is TGTGCCAGCAACAAAGGGGGGATCCCCTACGAGCAGTACTTC.

The genes are TRBV6-1 and TRBJ2-1; 8 bases match TRBD2. This CDR3 has 15 residues. Trimming removed 4 bases from V and 3 bases from J; junction bases left unmatched: 5. Germline assignment: CDR1 MNHNS and CDR2 SASEGT. The CDR3 here is CASSAAGAGYNEQFF. CDR3 bases: TGTGCCAGCAGTGCAGCGGGAGCCGGCTACAATGAGCAGTTCTTC.

This clonotype occurred many times. This chain links TRBV30 with TRBJ1-2; D gene uncertain. Trimming removed 4 bases at V and 3 bases at J, with 18 bases between. The CDR3 extends over 15 amino acids. Germline V CDR1 and CDR2: GTSNPN, SVGIG (reference sequence). This CDR3 is CAWTLGWNPDYGYTF. CDR3 coding DNA: TGTGCCTGGACTCTAGGGTGGAATCCCGACTATGGCTACACCTTC. Together with reference TRBV30 and TRBJ1-2, the CDR3 gives the full variable domain: SQTIHQWPATLVQPVGSPLSLECTVEGTSNPNLYWYRQAAGRGLQLLFYSVGIGQISSEVPQNLSASRPQDRQFILSSKKLLLSDSGFYLCAWTLGWNPDYGYTFGSGTRLTVV.

This clonotype was found many times. The chain recombines TRBV2 with TRBJ1-4; TRBD1 matches 9 bases. Losses at the gene ends were 6 bases for V and 0 bases for J; bases not matched to a gene: 2. Germline V gene data show CDR1 as SNHLY and CDR2 as FYNNEI. This CDR3 has 15 residues. The CDR3: CASSGTGPTNEKLFF. CDR3 bases: TGTGCCAGCAGCGGGACAGGGCCAACTAATGAAAAACTGTTTTTT.

This clonotype was recorded a few times. The chain combines TRBV6-5 with TRBJ1-1; no reliable D call. V lost 4 bases to trimming and J lost 0 bases, with 12 bases between them. Germline CDR1 is MNHEY and CDR2 is SVGAGI. This CDR3 is built from 15 residues. The CDR3 spells CASSFGKTLNTEAFF. CDR3 sequence (DNA): TGTGCCAGCAGTTTTGGGAAAACCCTGAACACTGAAGCTTTCTTT.

There are many counts of this clonotype. This chain joins TRBV12-3 or TRBV12-4 and TRBJ2-6; 7 bases align to TRBD1. The CDR3 extends over 14 amino acids. J gave up 1 base and V 6 bases, and 0 bases lay outside the gene matches. The CDR3 nucleotides are TGTGCCAGCAGCAGGGGGTCTGGGGCCAACGTCCTGACTTTC. Its translation: CASSRGSGANVLTF.

This clonotype turned up a few times. This chain links TRBV4-3 with TRBJ2-6; D is unresolved. CDR3 size: 16 residues. V lost 0 bases, J lost 3 bases, and 9 bases lay in between. CDR1 and CDR2 from the germline V gene are LGHNA and YSLEER. Here the CDR3 DNA reads TGCGCCAGCAGCCAAGATATCGGGCTTGGGGCCAACGTCCTGACTTTC. It encodes CASSQDIGLGANVLTF.

This clonotype was observed many times. The chain combines TRBV12-3 or TRBV12-4 with TRBJ1-5; D is unresolved. The CDR3 has 17 amino acids. The V end lost 3 bases, the J end lost 4 bases, and 19 bases lay between the germline ends. CDR3 residues: CASSFGVGGRGNQPQHF. The CDR3 nucleotides are TGTGCCAGCAGTTTCGGGGTAGGAGGACGGGGTAATCAGCCCCAGCATTTT.

This clonotype was counted ten times or more. This rearrangement joins TRBV27 to TRBJ2-7; TRBD2 matches at 11 bases. The V segment lost 5 bases and the J segment 7 bases; nucleotides outside the gene matches: 13. This CDR3 has 16 amino acids. Germline V lookup: CDR1 MNHEY, CDR2 SMNVEV (reference sequence). The CDR3 region is CASSIRWTSGLGEQYF. The CDR3 DNA follows: TGTGCCAGCAGTATTAGATGGACTAGCGGGTTGGGGGAGCAGTACTTC.

This clonotype occurred many times. This sequence joins TRBV2 and TRBJ2-1; TRBD2 matches 8 bases. The V gene's germline CDR1 is SNHLY and CDR2 FYNNEI. CDR3 length equals 18 residues. V lost 6 bases to trimming and J lost 0 bases; unmatched junction nucleotides: 13. CDR3 DNA sequence: TGTGCCAGCAGGCCCGGGATAGCGGGATCGAGCTCCTACAATGAGCAGTTCTTC. It specifies CASRPGIAGSSSYNEQFF. Full variable domain (outside the CDR3, taken from reference TRBV2 and TRBJ2-1): EPEVTQTPSHQVTQMGQEVILRCVPISNHLYFYWYRQILGQKVEFLVSFYNNEISEKSEIFDDQFSVERPDGSNFTLKIRSTKLEDSAMYFCASRPGIAGSSSYNEQFFGPGTRLTVL.

This clonotype was recorded many times. The chain links TRBV7-9 to TRBJ2-1, with D tentatively TRBD1 (5 bases). This CDR3 has 12 residues. Between the trimmed V and J ends, which lost 6 bases and 8 bases, there was a span of 11 bases. Germline CDR1 reads SEHNR; CDR2 reads FQNEAQ (reference sequence). CDR3 nucleotide sequence: TGTGCCAGCAGACTCCAGGGTCATGAGCAGTTCTTC. As protein: CASRLQGHEQFF.

Ten or more counts support this clonotype. J is TRBJ2-7 and V is TRBV7-2, with 9 bases that match TRBD2. V lost 2 bases, J lost 5 bases, and 4 bases stayed unmatched. Germline V CDR1 and CDR2: SGHTA, FQGNSA. The CDR3 has 14 amino acids. CDR3 nucleotide sequence: TGTGCCAGCAGCTTACGGGGACTAGCCCACGAGCAGTACTTC. It codes for CASSLRGLAHEQYF.

Notes on this clonotype: A clone one base away is much larger, so this may be a read error. This chain links TRBV6-1 with TRBJ2-3; TRBD2 might be the D (5 bases). The germline V and J ends were trimmed by 7 bases and 5 bases, with 16 bases remaining between them. Germline CDR1 is MNHNS and CDR2 is SASEGT. This CDR3 region has 14 residues. As DNA, the CDR3 is TGTGCCAGCACCCTAGGGAGTTCAGAAGATACGCAGTATTTT. This sequence encodes CASTLGSSEDTQYF.

The table lists this clonotype with a few counts. A much larger clone differs from this one at a single base, so this may be a read error. V is TRBV19 and J is TRBJ1-5; 7 positions match TRBD1. Germline lookup yields CDR1 LNHDA and CDR2 SQIVND (reference sequence). V was clipped by 8 bases and J by 6 bases; unmatched bases: 13. CDR3 size: 15 residues. CDR3 sequence (DNA): TGTGCCAGTGCCACCGGGACAGAGAACGCTCAGCCCCAGCATTTT. Translating gives CASATGTENAQPQHF.

The sample holds a few counts of this clonotype. The chain links TRBV20-1 to TRBJ2-7; TRBD2 agrees at 12 bases. V lost 0 bases to trimming and J lost 1 base; unmatched junction nucleotides: 4. CDR1 and CDR2 (germline): DFQATT, SNEGSKA (reference sequence). CDR3 size: 16 residues. The CDR3 loop reads CSARDFGTSGSYEQYF. The CDR3 DNA follows: TGCAGTGCTAGAGATTTCGGGACTAGCGGGTCCTACGAGCAGTACTTC.

The genes are TRBV2 and TRBJ1-3, with a possible D match to TRBD1 (6 bases). V was trimmed by 8 bases and J by 0 bases, leaving 14 bases between them. This CDR3 has 15 amino acids. Looked up from germline, CDR1 is SNHLY and CDR2 is FYNNEI. The CDR3 region has the DNA TGTGCCAGCGAAGGGGGGAACTACTCTGGAAACACCATATATTTT. It is translated as CASEGGNYSGNTIYF. Variable domain in full (rest from reference TRBV2 and TRBJ1-3): EPEVTQTPSHQVTQMGQEVILRCVPISNHLYFYWYRQILGQKVEFLVSFYNNEISEKSEIFDDQFSVERPDGSNFTLKIRSTKLEDSAMYFCASEGGNYSGNTIYFGEGSWLTVV.

At least ten counts were recorded for this clonotype. The V and J genes are TRBV27 and TRBJ1-1; D not certain. Germline V lookup: CDR1 MNHEY, CDR2 SMNVEV (reference sequence). The CDR3 covers 12 residues. V lost 5 bases, J lost 0 bases, and 4 bases lay in between. The CDR3: CASSTVNTEAFF. The CDR3 bases are TGTGCCAGCAGTACGGTGAACACTGAAGCTTTCTTT.

The chain joins TRBV20-1 to TRBJ2-7; D might be TRBD2 (6 bases). Germline loops: CDR1 DFQATT, CDR2 SNEGSKA (reference sequence). This CDR3 region has 15 residues. The germline V and J ends were trimmed by 0 bases and 2 bases, with 14 bases remaining between them. This CDR3 reads CSARDGAGTTYEQYF. The CDR3 DNA sequence: TGCAGTGCTAGAGATGGGGCGGGAACTACCTACGAGCAGTACTTC.

V gene TRBV19 combines with J gene TRBJ1-1; D might be TRBD1 (5 bases). The length of the CDR3 is 13 residues. V lost 0 bases, J lost 10 bases, and 12 bases lay in between. The germline V gene encodes CDR1 LNHDA and CDR2 SQIVND (reference sequence). CDR3 region: CASSIDPGPGAFF. The DNA of the CDR3 is TGTGCCAGTAGTATAGATCCGGGGCCGGGAGCTTTCTTT.

This clonotype occurred many times. The genes are TRBV11-1 and TRBJ2-1; maybe TRBD2 (6 bases). The germline V gene has CDR1 SGHAT and CDR2 FQDESV (reference sequence). There are 17 residues in the CDR3. V was shortened by 1 base and J by 6 bases, with 19 bases between the two germline ends. The DNA of the CDR3 is TGTGCCAGCAGCTTAGGGACTTACGCGGGACCAATCAATGAGCAGTTCTTC. Translation gives CASSLGTYAGPINEQFF.

The V gene is TRBV4-3, the J gene TRBJ1-2, with D tentatively TRBD1 (5 bases). The CDR3 is 17 amino acids. V lost 0 bases and J 4 bases, leaving 18 bases between the germline ends. Germline V gives CDR1 LGHNA, CDR2 YSLEER. CDR3 bases: TGCGCCAGCAGCCAAGATCCCCGGGGGAGTTTGAGCTATGGCTACACCTTC. It translates to CASSQDPRGSLSYGYTF.

This clonotype was seen repeatedly, ten times or more. The V gene is TRBV7-6, the J gene TRBJ2-5; D remains ambiguous. The V gene lost 4 bases and the J gene lost 5 bases, with 8 bases spanning the gap. The germline V gene encodes CDR1 SGHVS and CDR2 FNYEAQ. The CDR3 loop spans 12 amino acids. The CDR3 DNA is TGTGCCAGCAGCTCCCTATGGGAGACCCAGTACTTC. Protein sequence: CASSSLWETQYF.

The genes are TRBV28 and TRBJ2-2, with TRBD2 identical over 7 bases. The length of the CDR3 is 15 residues. Germline CDR1 and CDR2: MDHEN and SYDVKM. The V segment lost 8 bases and the J segment 3 bases; nucleotides outside the gene matches: 9. This CDR3 is CASGSAGVHTGELFF. The CDR3, as DNA: TGTGCCAGCGGTAGCGCGGGAGTCCACACCGGGGAGCTGTTTTTT.

This chain joins TRBV7-6 and TRBJ2-1, with D maybe TRBD2 (5 bases). The CDR3 length is 13 residues. V was cut by 8 bases and J by 5 bases, with 13 bases left in between. Germline V lookup: CDR1 SGHVS, CDR2 FNYEAQ. The CDR3 DNA sequence: TGTGCCAGCGCGGGTGCTCGGAACAATGAGCAGTTCTTC. Residues: CASAGARNNEQFF.

This clonotype was observed a few times. A much more abundant neighbour one base away suggests this may be a read error. V usage is TRBV10-3 and J usage is TRBJ2-1, with a possible D match to TRBD1 (5 bases). Germline V gene data show CDR1 as ENHRY and CDR2 as SYGVKD. The length of the CDR3 is 14 residues. Trimming stripped 4 bases from V and 4 bases from J, with 11 bases between. CDR3 DNA: TGTGCCATCAGTGTATTACAGGTATACAATGAGCAGTTCTTC. Amino acids: CAISVLQVYNEQFF.